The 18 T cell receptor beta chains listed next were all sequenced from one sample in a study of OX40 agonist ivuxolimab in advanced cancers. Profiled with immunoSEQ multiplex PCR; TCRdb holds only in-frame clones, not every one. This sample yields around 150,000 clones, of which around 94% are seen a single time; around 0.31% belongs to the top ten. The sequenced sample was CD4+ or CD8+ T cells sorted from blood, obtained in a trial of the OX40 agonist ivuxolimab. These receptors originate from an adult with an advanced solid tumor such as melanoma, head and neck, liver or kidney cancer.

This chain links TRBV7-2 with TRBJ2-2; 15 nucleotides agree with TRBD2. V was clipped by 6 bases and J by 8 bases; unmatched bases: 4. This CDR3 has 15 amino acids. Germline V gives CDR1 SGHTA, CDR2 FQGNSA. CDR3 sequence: CASREGLAGGGELFF. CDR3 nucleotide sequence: TGTGCCAGCAGAGAGGGACTAGCGGGGGGAGGGGAGCTGTTTTTT.

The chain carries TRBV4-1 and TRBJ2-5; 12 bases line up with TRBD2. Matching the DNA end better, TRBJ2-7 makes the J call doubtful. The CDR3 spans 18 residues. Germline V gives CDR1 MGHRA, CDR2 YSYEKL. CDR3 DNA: TGCGCCAGCAGCCAAGGACTAGCGGGGGCCTACAGTGCCTACGAGCAGTACTTC. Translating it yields CASSQGLAGAYSAYEQYF.

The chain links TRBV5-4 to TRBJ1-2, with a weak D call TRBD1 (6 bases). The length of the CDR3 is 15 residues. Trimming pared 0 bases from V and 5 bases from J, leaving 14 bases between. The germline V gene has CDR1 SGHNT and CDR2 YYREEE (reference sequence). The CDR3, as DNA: TGTGCCAGCAGCTTGGGAGGGGGTGGGGATTATGGCTACACCTTC. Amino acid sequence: CASSLGGGGDYGYTF.

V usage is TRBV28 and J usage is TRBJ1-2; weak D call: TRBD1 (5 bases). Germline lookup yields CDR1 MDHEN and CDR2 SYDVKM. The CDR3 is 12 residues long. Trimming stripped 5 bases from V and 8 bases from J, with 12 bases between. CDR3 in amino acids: CASSADKRGYTF. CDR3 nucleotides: TGTGCCAGCAGTGCGGACAAGCGGGGCTACACCTTC.

This CDR3 reads CASSLDGYGELFF. Here the CDR3 DNA reads TGTGCCAGCAGCTTAGATGGTTACGGGGAGCTGTTTTTT. The chain links TRBV11-2 to TRBJ2-2; D not resolved. The CDR3 extends over 13 amino acids. Trimming removed 0 bases at V and 7 bases at J, with 6 bases between. Germline V gene lookup returns CDR1 SGHAT and CDR2 FQNNGV.

Written as DNA, the CDR3 is TGTGCCTGGGCCCAGGGGCACAATCAGCCCCAGCATTTT. Its translation: CAWAQGHNQPQHF. The gene calls are TRBV30 and TRBJ1-5; D perhaps matches TRBD1 (6 bases). This CDR3 comprises 13 residues. The V gene's germline CDR1 is GTSNPN and CDR2 SVGIG (reference sequence). V lost 5 bases, J lost 3 bases, and 11 bases lay in between.

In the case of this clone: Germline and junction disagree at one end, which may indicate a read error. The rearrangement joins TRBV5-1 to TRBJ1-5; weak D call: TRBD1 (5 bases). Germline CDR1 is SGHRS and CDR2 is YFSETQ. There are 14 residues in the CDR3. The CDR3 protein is CASSLGQGYQPQHF. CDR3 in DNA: TGTGCCAGCAGCTTGGGGCAGGGTTATCAGCCCCAGCATTTT.

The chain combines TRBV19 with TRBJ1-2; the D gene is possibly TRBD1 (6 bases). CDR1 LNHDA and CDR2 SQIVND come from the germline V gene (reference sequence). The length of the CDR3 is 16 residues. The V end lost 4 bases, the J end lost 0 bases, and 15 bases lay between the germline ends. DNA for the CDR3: TGTGCCAGTAGTAGGGACGGGGGGCGAGCTAACTATGGCTACACCTTC. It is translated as CASSRDGGRANYGYTF. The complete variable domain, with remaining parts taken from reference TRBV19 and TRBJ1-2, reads DGGITQSPKYLFRKEGQNVTLSCEQNLNHDAMYWYRQDPGQGLRLIYYSQIVNDFQKGDIAEGYSVSREKKESFPLTVTSAQKNPTAFYLCASSRDGGRANYGYTFGSGTRLTVV.

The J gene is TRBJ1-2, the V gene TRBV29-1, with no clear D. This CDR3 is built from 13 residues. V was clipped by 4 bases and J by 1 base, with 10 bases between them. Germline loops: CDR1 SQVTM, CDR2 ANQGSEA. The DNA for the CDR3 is TGCAGCGTTGGTGAGACAATTAACTATGGCTACACCTTC. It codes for CSVGETINYGYTF. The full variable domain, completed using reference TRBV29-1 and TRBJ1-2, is SAVISQKPSRDICQRGTSLTIQCQVDSQVTMMFWYRQQPGQSLTLIATANQGSEATYESGFVIDKFPISRPNLTFSTLTVSNMSPEDSSIYLCSVGETINYGYTFGSGTRLTVV.

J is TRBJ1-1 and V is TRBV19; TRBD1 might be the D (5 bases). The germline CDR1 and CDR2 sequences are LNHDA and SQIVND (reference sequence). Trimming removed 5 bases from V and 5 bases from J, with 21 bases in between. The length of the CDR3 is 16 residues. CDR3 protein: CASSAPPGGVGTEAFF. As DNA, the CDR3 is TGTGCCAGTAGTGCCCCCCCGGGGGGGGTGGGGACTGAAGCTTTCTTT.

This chain's CDR3 is CASSLDGGAVLEQFF. In DNA, the CDR3 is TGTGCCAGCAGCTTAGATGGGGGCGCGGTCCTTGAGCAGTTCTTC. The chain uses TRBV11-3 and TRBJ2-1; weak D call: TRBD1 (6 bases). Trimming cost V 0 bases and J 9 bases, with 15 bases left between them. Germline V gene data show CDR1 as SGHNT and CDR2 as YENEEA. The CDR3 sequence is 15 residues long.

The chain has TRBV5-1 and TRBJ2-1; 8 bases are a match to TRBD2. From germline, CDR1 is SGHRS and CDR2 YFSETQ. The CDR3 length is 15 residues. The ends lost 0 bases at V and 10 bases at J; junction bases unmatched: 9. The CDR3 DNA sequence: TGCGCCAGCAGCTTGGTAGCGGGGCGTCTCGGAGAGCAGTTCTTC. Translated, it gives CASSLVAGRLGEQFF.

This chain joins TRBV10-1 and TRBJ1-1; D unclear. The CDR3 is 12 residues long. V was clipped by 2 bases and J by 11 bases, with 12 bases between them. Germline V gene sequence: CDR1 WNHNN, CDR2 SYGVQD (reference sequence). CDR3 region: CASSEPAGEAFF. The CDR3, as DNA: TGCGCCAGCAGTGAGCCGGCGGGCGAGGCTTTCTTT.

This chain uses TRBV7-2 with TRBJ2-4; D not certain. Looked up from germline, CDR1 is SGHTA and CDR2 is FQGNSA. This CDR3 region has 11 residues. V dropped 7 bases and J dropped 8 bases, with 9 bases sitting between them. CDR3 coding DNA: TGTGCCAGCACCGCAAGTGACATTCAGTACTTC. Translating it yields CASTASDIQYF.

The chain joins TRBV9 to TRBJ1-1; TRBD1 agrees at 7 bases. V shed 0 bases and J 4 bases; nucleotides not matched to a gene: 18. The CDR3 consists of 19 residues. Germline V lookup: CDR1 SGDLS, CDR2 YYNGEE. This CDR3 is CASSVGIESGGGRGTEAFF. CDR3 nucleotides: TGTGCCAGCAGCGTAGGAATTGAGTCAGGAGGGGGCAGGGGCACTGAAGCTTTCTTT. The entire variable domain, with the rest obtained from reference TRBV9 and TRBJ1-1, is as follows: DSGVTQTPKHLITATGQRVTLRCSPRSGDLSVYWYQQSLDQGLQFLIQYYNGEERAKGNILERFSAQQFPDLHSELNLSSLELGDSALYFCASSVGIESGGGRGTEAFFGQGTRLTVV.

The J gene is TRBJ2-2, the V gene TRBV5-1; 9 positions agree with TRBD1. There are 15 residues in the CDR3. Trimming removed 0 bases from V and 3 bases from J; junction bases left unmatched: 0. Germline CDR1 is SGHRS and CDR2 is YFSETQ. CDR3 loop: CASSLDRGHTGELFF. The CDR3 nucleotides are TGCGCCAGCAGCTTGGACAGGGGGCACACCGGGGAGCTGTTTTTT.

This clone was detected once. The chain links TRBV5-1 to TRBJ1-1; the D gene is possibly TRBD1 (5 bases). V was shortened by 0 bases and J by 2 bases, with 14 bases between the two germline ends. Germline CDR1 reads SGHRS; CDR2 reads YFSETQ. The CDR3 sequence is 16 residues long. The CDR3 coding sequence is TGCGCCAGCAGCTTGGTTCCGACAGAGTTAAACACTGAAGCTTTCTTT. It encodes CASSLVPTELNTEAFF.

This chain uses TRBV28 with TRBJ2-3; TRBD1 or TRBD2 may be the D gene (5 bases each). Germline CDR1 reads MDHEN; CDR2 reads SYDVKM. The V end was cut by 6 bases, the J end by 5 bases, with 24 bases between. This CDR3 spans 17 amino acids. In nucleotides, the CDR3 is TGTGCCAGCAGCCCCGCTTGGACTCCCCGGGGCGGAGATACGCAGTATTTT. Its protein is CASSPAWTPRGGDTQYF.